Listed below are T cell receptor beta chains from one sample, sequenced in a study of blood T cell repertoires in COVID-19. Profiled with immunoSEQ multiplex PCR; TCRdb holds only in-frame clones, not every one. Of some 57,000 clones detected, more than 90% appear once; the ten largest clones hold over 5.5%. The sequenced material came from peripheral blood. The receptors here all came from a human donor in a cohort sampled during active COVID-19. Both conserved end residues are part of each CDR3. Fields, in order: D gene, V gene, clone size, J gene, CDR3 DNA, CDR3 protein. A D gene is named only where the DNA matches it firmly. Size is omitted from some rows. Given values are once, few, many or a class for expanded clones.

-,TRBV18,once,TRBJ2-6,TGTGCCAGCTCACGCTTCACTCAGGGATCTGGGGCCAACGTCCTGACTTTC,CASSRFTQGSGANVLTF
-,TRBV9,-,TRBJ2-1,TGTGCCAGCAGCGTAGTATTAGCGTCGGAGCAGTTCTTC,CASSVVLASEQFF
TRBD1,TRBV5-1,-,TRBJ1-6,TGCGCCAGCAGCTTAGGGACAGAGAATAATTCACCCCTCCACTTT,CASSLGTENNSPLHF
TRBD2,TRBV7-3,-,TRBJ2-3,TGTGCCAGCAGTTCCGGGGGAGGGTCCGATACGCAGTATTTT,CASSSGGGSDTQYF
-,TRBV5-1,-,TRBJ1-1,TGCGCCAGCAGCTCTGGAAACAGGGAAATGAACACTGAAGCTTTCTTT,CASSSGNREMNTEAFF
TRBD1,TRBV4-1,-,TRBJ1-2,TGCGCCAGCAGCCAAGATAGTGGACAGGGGCCTGGCTACACCTTC,CASSQDSGQGPGYTF
-,TRBV6-2/TRBV6-3,-,TRBJ2-1,TGTGCCAGCAGTCAAGCTCTCTATGAGCAGTTCTTC,CASSQALYEQFF
TRBD1,TRBV29-1,-,TRBJ2-5,TGCAGCGTTGCCAACCCGACAGGGGAGACCCAGTACTTC,CSVANPTGETQYF
-,TRBV7-8,-,TRBJ2-1,TGTGCCAGCAGCCCGGGCCCTACTAGCCCTGAGCAGTTCTTC,CASSPGPTSPEQFF
TRBD1,TRBV6-2/TRBV6-3,-,TRBJ2-4,TGTGCCAGCAGTTACGCCACAGGGGGGACAGTCCTAATAATTCAGTACTTC,CASSYATGGTVLIIQYF
TRBD1,TRBV11-2,-,TRBJ1-6,TGTGCCAGCAGCAAAGGGACAGCCAAATTTTATAATTCACCCCTCCACTTT,CASSKGTAKFYNSPLHF
-,TRBV5-6,-,TRBJ2-1,TGTGCCAGCACCTTTAGGGGGGGCGAGCAGTTCTTC,CASTFRGGEQFF
TRBD1,TRBV27,-,TRBJ1-1,TGTGCCAGCAGTTTCGCAGGGGGGACCACTGAAGCTTTCTTT,CASSFAGGTTEAFF
-,TRBV5-1,-,TRBJ2-2,TGCGCCAGCAGCCCCGCCGCGGACACCGGGGAGCTGTTTTTT,CASSPAADTGELFF